This T cell receptor beta chain was observed in a study of beta chain features in type 1 diabetes (dated by TCRdb to between 2018 and 2020). At the level of the whole study: Patients and healthy donors did not differ in mean age, gender distribution, total cell number or subset yield. Across all samples, fewer than 130 million sorted cells were examined, and cell number per subset correlated strongly with RNA yield. The study compared TCRB repertoires of sorted circulating CD4+ T cell subsets between recently diagnosed type 1 diabetes patients and matched healthy donors. Whereas all 28 donors provided naive and central memory subsets, regulatory and stem cell-like memory subsets were isolated from just 8 patients and roughly 8 healthy donors. Summary of the overall study and its limitations: Naive, central memory and regulatory TCRB repertoires appeared to be more similar among patients than among healthy donors. Patients with type 1 diabetes made fewer insertions and deleted more nucleotides at VDJ recombination sites, implying thymic rearrangement abnormalities. PCR may preferentially amplify shorter templates, but because patient and control samples were amplified and corrected together, any resulting skew would affect both groups equally. Because cDNA was sequenced instead of genomic DNA, highly expressing activated cells could be over-represented, though the groups showed no difference in activation or CD3 levels. Type 1 diabetes patients showed a moderate but significant shortening of TCRB CDR3 length in all four CD4+ subsets. HLA sub-analyses involved small numbers of individuals, so any influence of HLA type on TCRB rearrangement remained unresolved.

The CDR3 contains 15 residues, cysteine and phenylalanine counted. Here the CDR3 DNA is all that survives: 45 bases in frame from base 1. V is pared back by 2 bases and J by 6 bases, with 14 bases lying between the germline termini. Based on the germline V gene, the CDR1 and CDR2 sequences are KGHSH and LQKENI. For this clone: Its antigen is still unknown. No much larger clone is present one base from it, and per-base qualities are unavailable.

The entire isolated RNA was reverse transcribed using the High Capacity cDNA Reverse Transcription Kit, and thus expressed TCRB transcripts were sequenced. Deep immunoSEQ sequencing was performed on naive, central memory and regulatory T cell samples, with an average of roughly 3.6 million total reads per sample. Sorted cells were lysed in RLT buffer and RNA was extracted with DNase-treated RNeasy Micro or Mini kits, depending on cell number. Each cell subset was processed on its own to prevent cross-contamination, while patient and healthy donor samples were processed together. TCRB sequences were amplified from cDNA with the immunoSEQ multiplex PCR, producing 87-bp fragments spanning the CDR3 region. Sequencing of the amplicons was performed on the Illumina HiSeq platform. The source study handled its data this way. PCR bias was corrected computationally using synthetic template baselines, and reads within Hamming distance 2 were collapsed, with unmergeable singletons discarded. By aligning reads against IMGT, V, D and J genes, CDR3 length, and insertions or deletions at six rearrangement sites were assigned. Within each subset, clonotype counts were normalized to the number of sorted cells before true diversity and Gini coefficients were calculated with the tcR R package. The overlap coefficient, calculated on TCRB nucleotide sequences, was used to measure repertoire sharing. Out-of-frame TCRB sequences from naive cells were analyzed as a proxy for the pre-selection repertoire. Held by TCRdb, this immuneACCESS table contains in-frame sequences only and omits some clones. Under half of the omission traces to an unresolved V gene where checked; the cause of the rest is unknown. The V and J calls and clone size are taken from that table; D and trimming were inferred from the DNA. The sample table holds approximately 330,000 clones, of which 11% were seen once. The top ten hold about 0.015% of the sample.

Each donor gave one peripheral blood draw, averaging about 100 mL, which was collected into heparinised tubes. A BD FACSAria II and a panel including CD45RO, CCR7, CD25, CD127, CD95 and CD27 were used to sort naive, central memory, regulatory and stem cell-like memory CD4+ T cells. Every sorted population had a purity above 95%. Right away, PBMCs were isolated by Lymphoprep density gradient centrifugation and were stained directly, with no culture step. So that batch effects would be minimized, each experiment stained and sorted samples in pairs, pairing one healthy donor with one patient. The source is a woman between 25 and 40 years old in good health. The chain is encoded by TRBV18 joined to TRBJ2-1; a tentative D match to TRBD2 spans 5 bases. The specimen was naive CD4+ T cells from blood. This specimen's cell subset or site label, interpreted: true naive CD4+ T cells. The DNA is TGTGCCAGCTCACCAGTGACGAGGGTACCCAATGAGCAGTTCTTC. It codes for CASSPVTRVPNEQFF.